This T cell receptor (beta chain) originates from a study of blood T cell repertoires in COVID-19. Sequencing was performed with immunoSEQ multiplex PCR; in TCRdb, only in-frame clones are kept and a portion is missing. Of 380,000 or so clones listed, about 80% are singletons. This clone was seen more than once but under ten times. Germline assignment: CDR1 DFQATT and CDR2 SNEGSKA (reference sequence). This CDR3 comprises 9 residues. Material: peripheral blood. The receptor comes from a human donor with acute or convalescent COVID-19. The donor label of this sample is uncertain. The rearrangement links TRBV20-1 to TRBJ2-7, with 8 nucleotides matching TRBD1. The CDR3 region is CRTGREQYF. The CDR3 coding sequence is TGCCGGACAGGGCGGGAGCAGTACTTC.